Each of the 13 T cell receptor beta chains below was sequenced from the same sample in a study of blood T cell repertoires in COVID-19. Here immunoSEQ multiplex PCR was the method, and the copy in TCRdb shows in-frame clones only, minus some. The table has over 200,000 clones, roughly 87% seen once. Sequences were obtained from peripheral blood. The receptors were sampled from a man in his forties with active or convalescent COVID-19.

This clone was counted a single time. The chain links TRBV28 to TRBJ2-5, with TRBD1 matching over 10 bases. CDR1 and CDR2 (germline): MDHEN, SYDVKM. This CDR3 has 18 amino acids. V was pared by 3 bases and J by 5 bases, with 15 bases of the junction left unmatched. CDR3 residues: CASSFPRTRQGARETQYF. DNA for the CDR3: TGTGCCAGCAGTTTCCCCCGAACGAGACAGGGGGCGCGGGAGACCCAGTACTTC.

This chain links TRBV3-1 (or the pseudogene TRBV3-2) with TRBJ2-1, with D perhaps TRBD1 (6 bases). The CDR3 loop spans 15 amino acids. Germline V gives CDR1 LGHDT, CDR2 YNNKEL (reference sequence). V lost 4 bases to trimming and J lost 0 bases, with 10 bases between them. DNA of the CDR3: TGTGCCAGCAGCCTGGGGGCGAGCTCCTACAATGAGCAGTTCTTC. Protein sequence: CASSLGASSYNEQFF.

The CDR3 DNA is TGTGCCTGGAAAAGGGGGCCGAACACTGAAGCTTTCTTT. Protein product: CAWKRGPNTEAFF. The chain employs TRBV30 and TRBJ1-1; 7 positions agree with TRBD1. With 4 bases clipped from V and 1 base from J, the junction kept 3 bases outside the gene matches. Per germline, CDR1 GTSNPN and CDR2 SVGIG (reference sequence). The CDR3 consists of 13 residues.

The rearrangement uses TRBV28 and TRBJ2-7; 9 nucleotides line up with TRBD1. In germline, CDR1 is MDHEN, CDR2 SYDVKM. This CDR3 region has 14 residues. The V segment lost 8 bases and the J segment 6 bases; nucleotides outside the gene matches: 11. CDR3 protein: CASEYGTGPSEQYF. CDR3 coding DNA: TGTGCCAGCGAGTACGGGACAGGGCCGTCCGAGCAGTACTTC.

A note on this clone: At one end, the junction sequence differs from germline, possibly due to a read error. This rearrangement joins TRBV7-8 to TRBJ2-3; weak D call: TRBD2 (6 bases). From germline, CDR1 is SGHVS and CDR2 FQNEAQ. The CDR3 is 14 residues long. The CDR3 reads CASSLASRGDTQYF. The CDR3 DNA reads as TGTGCCAGCAGCCTAGCCTCGCGGGGAGATACGCAGTATTTT.

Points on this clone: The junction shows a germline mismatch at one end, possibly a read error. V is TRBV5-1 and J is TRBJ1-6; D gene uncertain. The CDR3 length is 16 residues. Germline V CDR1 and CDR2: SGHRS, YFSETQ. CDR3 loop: CASSFGPFSDNSPLHF. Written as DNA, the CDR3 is TGCGCCAGCAGCTTTGGGCCGTTCTCCGATAATTCACCCCTCCACTTT.

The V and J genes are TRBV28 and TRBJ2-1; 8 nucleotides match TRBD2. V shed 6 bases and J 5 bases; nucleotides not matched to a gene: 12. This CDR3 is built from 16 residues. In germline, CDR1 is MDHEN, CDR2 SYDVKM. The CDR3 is CASSLWGTRIHNEQFF. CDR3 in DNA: TGTGCCAGCAGCCTCTGGGGGACTAGGATCCACAATGAGCAGTTCTTC. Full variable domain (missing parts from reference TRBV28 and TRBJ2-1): DVKVTQSSRYLVKRTGEKVFLECVQDMDHENMFWYRQDPGLGLRLIYFSYDVKMKEKGDIPEGYSVSREKKERFSLILESASTNQTSMYLCASSLWGTRIHNEQFFGPGTRLTVL.

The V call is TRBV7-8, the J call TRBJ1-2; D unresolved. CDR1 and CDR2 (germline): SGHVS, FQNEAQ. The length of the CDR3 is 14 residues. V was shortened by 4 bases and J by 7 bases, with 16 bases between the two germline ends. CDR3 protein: CASSSSGSRSGYTF. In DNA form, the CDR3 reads TGTGCCAGCAGCTCCTCCGGGAGCCGCTCTGGCTACACCTTC.

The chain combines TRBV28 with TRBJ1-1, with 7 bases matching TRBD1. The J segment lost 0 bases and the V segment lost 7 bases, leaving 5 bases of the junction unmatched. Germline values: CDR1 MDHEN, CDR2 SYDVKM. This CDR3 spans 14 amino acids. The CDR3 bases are TGTGCCAGCAACGGACAGGTCATGAACACTGAAGCTTTCTTT. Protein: CASNGQVMNTEAFF.

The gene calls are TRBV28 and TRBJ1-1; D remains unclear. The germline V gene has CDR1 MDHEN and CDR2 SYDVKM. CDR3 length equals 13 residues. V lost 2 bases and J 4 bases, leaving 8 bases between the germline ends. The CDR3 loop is CASSLSLVTEAFF. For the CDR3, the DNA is TGTGCCAGCAGTTTAAGCCTTGTCACTGAAGCTTTCTTT.

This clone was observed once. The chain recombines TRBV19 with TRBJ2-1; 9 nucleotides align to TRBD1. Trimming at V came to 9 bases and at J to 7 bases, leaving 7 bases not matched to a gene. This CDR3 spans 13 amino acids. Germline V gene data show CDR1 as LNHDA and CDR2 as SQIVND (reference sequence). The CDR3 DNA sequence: TGTGCCAGCGCCTGGACAGGGGAGAATGAGCAGTTCTTC. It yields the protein CASAWTGENEQFF.

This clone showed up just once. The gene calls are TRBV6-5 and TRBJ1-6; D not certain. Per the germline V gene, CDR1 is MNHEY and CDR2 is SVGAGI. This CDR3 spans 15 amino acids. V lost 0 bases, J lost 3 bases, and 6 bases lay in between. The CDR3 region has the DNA TGTGCCAGCAGTTACTCCCCGAGCTATAATTCACCCCTCCACTTT. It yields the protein CASSYSPSYNSPLHF.

CDR3 in DNA: TGCGCCAGCAGCCAAGCCGACAGGGCTGCAGGAAACACCATATATTTT. Amino acids: CASSQADRAAGNTIYF. The chain combines TRBV4-1 with TRBJ1-3, with 7 bases that match TRBD1. CDR1 and CDR2 (germline): MGHRA, YSYEKL. Unmatched junction bases numbered 7, after V lost 1 base and J lost 4 bases. The CDR3 runs 16 residues.